The present entry profiles one T cell receptor beta chain with its context. Data came from immunoSEQ multiplex PCR; TCRdb stores just in-frame clones and leaves some out. The sample consists of some 2.3 million clones, over 85% of them appearing once. These data belong to a study of shared clonotypes between healthy human individuals. CDR3 length: 15 residues. V was pared by 6 bases and J by 7 bases, with 12 bases of the junction left unmatched. Looked up from germline, CDR1 is MNHEY and CDR2 is SMNVEV (reference sequence). This chain connects TRBV27 to TRBJ2-1; 7 nucleotides line up with TRBD1. The receptor's source is a man younger than 35 in good health. Some clones in this sample may be carry-over from other donors' samples. The specimen was naive CD4+ T cells from PBMCs. Subset in this sample: CD45RA+ positively selected. The CDR3 region is CASRTIRDRLNEQFF. The DNA of the CDR3 is TGTGCCAGCAGAACCATTCGGGACAGACTGAATGAGCAGTTCTTC.